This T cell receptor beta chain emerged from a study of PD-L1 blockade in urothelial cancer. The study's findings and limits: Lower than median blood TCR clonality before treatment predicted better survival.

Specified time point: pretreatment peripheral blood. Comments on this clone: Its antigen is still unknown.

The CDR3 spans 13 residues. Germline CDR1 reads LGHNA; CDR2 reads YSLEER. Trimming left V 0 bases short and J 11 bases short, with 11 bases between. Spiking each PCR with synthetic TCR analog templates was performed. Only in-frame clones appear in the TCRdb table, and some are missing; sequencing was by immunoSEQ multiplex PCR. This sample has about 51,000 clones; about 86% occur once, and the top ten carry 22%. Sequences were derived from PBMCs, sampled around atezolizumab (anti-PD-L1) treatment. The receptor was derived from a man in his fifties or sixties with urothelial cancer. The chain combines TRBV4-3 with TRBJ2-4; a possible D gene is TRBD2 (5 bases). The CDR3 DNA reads TGCGCCAGCAGCCAAGAAACCGGACTGTTTCAGTACTTC. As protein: CASSQETGLFQYF.